The 14 T cell receptor beta chains below were found in one sample sequenced in a study of shared clonotypes between healthy human individuals. Method: immunoSEQ multiplex PCR; TCRdb's copy keeps in-frame clones and lacks some. This table has some 1.5 million clones, 95% to 99% appearing once. Sample: naive CD4+ T cells sorted from blood. As to subset: CD45RA+ positively selected. The receptors here all came from a young man in good health.

The chain carries TRBV5-1 and TRBJ2-7, with D tentatively TRBD2 (5 bases). The ends were cut back, 2 bases at V and 2 bases at J, with 11 bases in the middle. The CDR3 contains 14 residues. CDR1 is SGHRS and CDR2 is YFSETQ in the germline V gene. The CDR3: CASSFGGPPYEQYF. DNA for the CDR3: TGCGCCAGCAGCTTCGGAGGTCCTCCCTACGAGCAGTACTTC.

The rearrangement joins TRBV6-5 to TRBJ2-1; weak D call: TRBD2 (6 bases). The CDR3 extends over 13 amino acids. The ends were cut back, 6 bases at V and 6 bases at J, with 12 bases in the middle. Germline lookup yields CDR1 MNHEY and CDR2 SVGAGI. CDR3 DNA sequence: TGTGCCAGCAGGGGGGGAGCCTCCAATGAGCAGTTCTTC. Translated, it gives CASRGGASNEQFF.

This chain connects TRBV19 to TRBJ2-3; TRBD2 aligns across 7 bases. Per the germline V gene, CDR1 is LNHDA and CDR2 is SQIVND (reference sequence). This CDR3 has 14 residues. The trim removed 4 bases at V and 4 bases at J, leaving 5 bases unmatched. The CDR3 nucleotides read TGTGCCAGTAGTACGCGCGGGAGCTCAGATACGCAGTATTTT. Its protein is CASSTRGSSDTQYF.

The chain links TRBV7-2 to TRBJ1-3, with D possibly being TRBD1 (5 bases). With 5 bases removed from V and 0 bases from J, the gap between germline ends came to 11 bases. There are 15 residues in the CDR3. Looked up from germline, CDR1 is SGHTA and CDR2 is FQGNSA. CDR3 nucleotide sequence: TGTGCCAGCAGCCCCCAGGGCTACTCTGGAAACACCATATATTTT. The encoded protein is CASSPQGYSGNTIYF.

This rearrangement joins TRBV19 to TRBJ2-7; 7 nucleotides agree with TRBD1. The V segment lost 10 bases and the J segment 4 bases; nucleotides outside the gene matches: 13. The germline V gene encodes CDR1 LNHDA and CDR2 SQIVND (reference sequence). This CDR3 comprises 14 residues. Written as DNA, the CDR3 is TGTGCCAACTACCCAAGGGGGCCGTTATACGAGCAGTACTTC. This encodes CANYPRGPLYEQYF.

The chain combines TRBV5-5 with TRBJ2-3, with a possible D match to TRBD2 (6 bases). CDR3 length equals 14 residues. Germline assignment: CDR1 SGHKS and CDR2 YYEKEE (reference sequence). Trimming pared 5 bases from V and 0 bases from J, leaving 10 bases between. CDR3 sequence (DNA): TGTGCCAGCAGAAGGGACTTTAGCACAGATACGCAGTATTTT. It yields the protein CASRRDFSTDTQYF.

The chain joins TRBV11-2 to TRBJ2-1, with 11 positions matching TRBD2. The CDR3 runs 15 residues. J lost 8 bases, V lost 5 bases, and 8 bases had no gene match. Germline V gives CDR1 SGHAT, CDR2 FQNNGV. The DNA of the CDR3 is TGTGCCAGCAGCCCGGGACTAGCGGCTTGGGATGAGCAGTTCTTC. The encoded protein is CASSPGLAAWDEQFF.

The chain has TRBV30 and TRBJ2-1; no reliable D call. This CDR3 region has 13 residues. Germline V gene sequence: CDR1 GTSNPN, CDR2 SVGIG (reference sequence). Trimming left V 0 bases short and J 4 bases short, with 7 bases between. The CDR3 region has the DNA TGTGCCTGGAGTGTTGGGGATTACAATGAGCAGTTCTTC. It encodes CAWSVGDYNEQFF.

The rearrangement links TRBV29-1 to TRBJ2-1, with 8 bases matching TRBD2. Trimming at V came to 6 bases and at J to 6 bases, leaving 16 bases not matched to a gene. Germline V lookup: CDR1 SQVTM, CDR2 ANQGSEA. CDR3 length: 16 amino acids. The CDR3 loop is CSVAGTSLQVLNEQFF. The CDR3 DNA reads TGCAGCGTAGCCGGGACTAGTCTTCAAGTCCTCAATGAGCAGTTCTTC.

This sequence joins TRBV5-4 and TRBJ2-7; TRBD1 agrees at 7 bases. V shed 1 base and J 2 bases; nucleotides not matched to a gene: 6. CDR3 length: 15 residues. CDR1 is SGHNT, CDR2 YYREEE, per germline (reference sequence). CDR3 loop: CASSLNIGQAYEQYF. Written as DNA, the CDR3 is TGTGCCAGCAGCTTGAATATCGGACAGGCCTACGAGCAGTACTTC.

CDR3 region: CASSFVSWQETQYF. The CDR3 coding sequence is TGTGCCAGCAGCTTTGTGAGTTGGCAAGAGACCCAGTACTTC. The rearrangement uses TRBV12-1 and TRBJ2-5; the table's D call, TRBD2, has no DNA check behind it. TRBV12-1 counts as a pseudogene. This CDR3 has 14 residues.

This clone was counted between two and nine times. V is TRBV19 and J is TRBJ2-7, with D hard to call. In germline, CDR1 is LNHDA, CDR2 SQIVND (reference sequence). The CDR3 covers 12 residues. Trimming shortened V by 5 bases and J by 7 bases, and 12 bases separated the two germline ends. This CDR3 is CASSSGRWEQYF. In DNA form, the CDR3 reads TGTGCCAGTAGTTCCGGTCGGTGGGAGCAGTACTTC. Filled out from reference TRBV19 and TRBJ2-7, the complete variable domain reads DGGITQSPKYLFRKEGQNVTLSCEQNLNHDAMYWYRQDPGQGLRLIYYSQIVNDFQKGDIAEGYSVSREKKESFPLTVTSAQKNPTAFYLCASSSGRWEQYFGPGTRLTVT.

This clone showed up just once. The genes are TRBV11-3 and TRBJ2-1; TRBD2 matches 7 bases. V was pared by 1 base and J by 6 bases, with 3 bases of the junction left unmatched. The CDR3 covers 14 residues. Germline assignment: CDR1 SGHNT and CDR2 YENEEA. The DNA of the CDR3 is TGTGCCAGCAGCTTAGGGGGGAGGGGCAATGAGCAGTTCTTC. This codes for CASSLGGRGNEQFF.

This chain uses TRBV28 with TRBJ2-1; tentative D call: TRBD2 (5 bases). V was pared by 6 bases and J by 4 bases, with 16 bases between. This CDR3 has 15 amino acids. Germline V CDR1 and CDR2: MDHEN, SYDVKM. The CDR3 is CASRTNHGLYNEQFF. The CDR3 nucleotides read TGTGCCAGCAGGACAAACCATGGACTTTACAATGAGCAGTTCTTC.